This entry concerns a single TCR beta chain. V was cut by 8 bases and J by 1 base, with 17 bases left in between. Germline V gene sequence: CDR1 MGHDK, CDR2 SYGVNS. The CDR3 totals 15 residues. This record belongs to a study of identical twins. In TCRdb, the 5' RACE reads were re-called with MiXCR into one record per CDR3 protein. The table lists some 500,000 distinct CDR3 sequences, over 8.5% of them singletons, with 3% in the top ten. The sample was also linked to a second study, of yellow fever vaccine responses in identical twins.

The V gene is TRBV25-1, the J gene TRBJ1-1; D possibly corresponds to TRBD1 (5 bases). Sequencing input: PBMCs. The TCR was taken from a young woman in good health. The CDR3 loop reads CASPDWGSWNTEAFF. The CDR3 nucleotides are TGTGCCAGCCCCGATTGGGGCAGCTGGAACACTGAAGCTTTCTTT.